This is a list of T cell receptor beta chains from one sample in a study of blood T cell repertoires in COVID-19. Generated by immunoSEQ multiplex PCR, the TCRdb table keeps only in-frame clones and is missing some. The sample has under 40,000 clones; around nine tenths are singletons. The sample consisted of peripheral blood. These receptors were obtained from a man aged 55 to 69 with active COVID-19. The CDR3 runs from the conserved cysteine through the conserved F or W. A D gene is named only where the DNA matches it firmly. Rows give clone size only sometimes, using once, few, many, or a class for an expanded clone.

V gene	J gene	CDR3 length	D gene	clone size	CDR3 DNA	CDR3 protein
TRBV28	TRBJ2-7	16	-	-	TGTGCCAGCAGCTTGGGGCAGGCCTATTTATCCTACGAGCAGTACTTC	CASSLGQAYLSYEQYF
TRBV6-5	TRBJ2-3	14	-	-	TGTGCCAGCAGGCGGACATTTAGCACAGATACGCAGTATTTT	CASRRTFSTDTQYF
TRBV7-3	TRBJ2-1	15	TRBD1	-	TGTGCCAGCAGCTGGGGACAGGGATCGCACAATGAGCAGTTCTTC	CASSWGQGSHNEQFF
TRBV3-1/TRBV3-2	TRBJ2-7	14	TRBD2	-	TGTGCCAGCAGCCATAGCGGGGGCTCCTACGAGCAGTACTTC	CASSHSGGSYEQYF
TRBV5-1	TRBJ2-2	14	-	-	TGCGCCAGCAGCTTCCGGGATTACACCGGGGAGCTGTTTTTT	CASSFRDYTGELFF
TRBV7-8	TRBJ1-1	14	-	-	TGTGCCAGCAGCTTAAGTCCGGTGAACACTGAAGCTTTCTTT	CASSLSPVNTEAFF
TRBV18	TRBJ2-5	14	-	-	TGTGCCAGCTCACCTGGAACGGGTGGGGAGACCCAGTACTTC	CASSPGTGGETQYF
TRBV27	TRBJ2-2	14	-	-	TGTGCCAGCAGTTTAAATCGCAGAACCGGGGAGCTGTTTTTT	CASSLNRRTGELFF
TRBV28	TRBJ1-4	17	TRBD1	few	TGTGCCAGCAGAGCAACGACAGGGTCTGGTTCGGATGAAAAACTGTTTTTT	CASRATTGSGSDEKLFF
TRBV11-3	TRBJ2-1	11	-	-	TGTGCCAGCGGTCAGCGAGGCGAGCAGTTCTTC	CASGQRGEQFF
TRBV10-3	TRBJ1-5	15	TRBD1	few	TGTGCCATCAGCCGGGGACAGGGTCAGGCCCAGCCCCAGCATTTT	CAISRGQGQAQPQHF
TRBV9	TRBJ2-2	15	-	-	TGTGCCAGCAGCGTAGCAGGGGAGGGTTCCGGGGAGCTGTTTTTT	CASSVAGEGSGELFF
TRBV2	TRBJ1-1	12	-	once	TGTGCCAGCACGTTGCGTTCCACTGAAGCTTTCTTT	CASTLRSTEAFF
TRBV5-6	TRBJ1-5	14	-	-	TGTGCCAGCAGCTTGGCCGGCGGCGGCCAGCCCCAGCATTTT	CASSLAGGGQPQHF
TRBV19	TRBJ2-2	17	TRBD2	-	TGTGCCAGTAGTATGACTAGCGGGAGGGTTAACACCGGGGAGCTGTTTTTT	CASSMTSGRVNTGELFF
TRBV7-3	TRBJ1-2	14	TRBD1	-	TGTGCCAGCAGTCCGACAGGGGGAAGAAGTGGCTACACCTTC	CASSPTGGRSGYTF
TRBV7-7	TRBJ2-2	15	TRBD2	-	TGTGCCAGCAGCCCCGGGGGGGCAAGTGCCGGGGAGCTGTTTTTT	CASSPGGASAGELFF
TRBV6-4	TRBJ2-3	15	-	-	TGTGCCAGCAGTTTCCAGCGGTCATGCACAGATACGCAGTATTTT	CASSFQRSCTDTQYF
TRBV3-1/TRBV3-2	TRBJ1-2	12	-	-	TGTGCCAGCAAGACATGGGCTGATGGCTACACCTTC	CASKTWADGYTF
TRBV7-8	TRBJ2-5	16	TRBD1	-	TGTGCCAGCAGCCCGGGGGTGGGACAGGTGAGAGAGACCCAGTACTTC	CASSPGVGQVRETQYF
TRBV3-1/TRBV3-2	TRBJ2-1	17	TRBD2	-	TGTGCCAGCAGCCAAAAGGCCGGGTGCGGGAGGGACAATGAGCAGTTCTTC	CASSQKAGCGRDNEQFF
TRBV7-6	TRBJ2-5	16	TRBD1	-	TGTGCCAGCAGCTTACGCGGGGACAGGGTGCAAGAGACCCAGTACTTC	CASSLRGDRVQETQYF
TRBV27	TRBJ2-2	16	-	once	TGTGCCAGCAGTGCCCGAACTCGAATGAACACCGGGGAGCTGTTTTTT	CASSARTRMNTGELFF
TRBV27	TRBJ2-1	15	TRBD1	-	TGTGCCAGCAGTTCCTGGACAGGGGTGGACGATGAGCAGTTCTTC	CASSSWTGVDDEQFF
TRBV18	TRBJ2-7	17	-	-	TGTGCCAGCTCACCGGCCCGGGGTGGAGTTTCAACTAACGAGCAGTACTTC	CASSPARGGVSTNEQYF
TRBV7-8	TRBJ2-3	16	TRBD2	few	TGTGCCAGCAGCCTCCTTGGGGGGGATGGAACAGATACGCAGTATTTT	CASSLLGGDGTDTQYF
TRBV29-1	TRBJ2-7	13	TRBD1	-	TGCAGCGTTGAGGGACAGGCGCCCTACGAGCAGTACTTC	CSVEGQAPYEQYF
TRBV11-2	TRBJ2-7	15	TRBD2	-	TGTGCCAGCAGCTTAAGCAGCGGGGGGAATTACGAGCAGTACTTC	CASSLSSGGNYEQYF
TRBV10-3	TRBJ2-3	15	TRBD2	-	TGTGCCATATCAGCGGGAGCCGAACATAGAGATACGCAGTATTTT	CAISAGAEHRDTQYF
TRBV7-2	TRBJ1-1	12	-	-	TGTGCCAGCAGCTTAGAAACAGTAAGAGCTTTCTTT	CASSLETVRAFF
TRBV3-1/TRBV3-2	TRBJ2-7	12	TRBD1	-	TGTGCCAGCAGCCTGACAGGGAACGAGCAGTACTTC	CASSLTGNEQYF
TRBV4-2	TRBJ2-3	15	TRBD2	-	TGTGCCAGCAGCCTGACTAGCCTTTCCACAGATACGCAGTATTTT	CASSLTSLSTDTQYF
TRBV4-2	TRBJ1-2	16	-	once	TGTGCCAGCAGCCAAGATATGGGGGCGGGCGTCTATGGCTACACCTTC	CASSQDMGAGVYGYTF
TRBV4-3	TRBJ1-3	17	-	-	TGCGCCAGCAGCCAAGAGAAACAGGGATTCTCTGGAAACACCATATATTTT	CASSQEKQGFSGNTIYF
TRBV5-4	TRBJ1-2	16	TRBD1	-	TGTGCCAGCAGCTCCTACGAAGGGACAGTGGGTTTAGACTACACCTTC	CASSSYEGTVGLDYTF
TRBV2	TRBJ2-3	14	-	-	TGTGCCAGCAGTGCGGTCCTAAGCACAGATACGCAGTATTTT	CASSAVLSTDTQYF
TRBV2	TRBJ1-2	13	-	-	TGTGCCACCGACACGGGGTACAACTATGGCTACACCTTC	CATDTGYNYGYTF
TRBV25-1	TRBJ2-5	13	-	-	TGTGCCAGCAGTGAGGGGCCCCAAGAGACCCAGTACTTC	CASSEGPQETQYF
TRBV7-2	TRBJ2-1	12	-	once	TGTGCCAGCAGCCCAGCACACGGAGGGCAGTTCTTC	CASSPAHGGQFF
TRBV20-1	TRBJ2-7	11	-	-	TGCAGTGCTAGCGGGGGCTACGAGCAGTACTTC	CSASGGYEQYF
TRBV10-3	TRBJ2-2	14	-	-	TGTGCCACGACTCTCCCTTCCGGGAGAGGGGAGCTGTTTTTT	CATTLPSGRGELFF
TRBV2	TRBJ1-6	16	TRBD1	-	TGTGCCAGCAGGCCGACAGGGAGCTCCTATAATTCACCCCTCCACTTT	CASRPTGSSYNSPLHF
TRBV9	TRBJ1-6	14	-	once	TGTGCCAGCAGTAGAGGGGGGGGCAATTCACCCCTCCACTTT	CASSRGGGNSPLHF
TRBV12-5	TRBJ2-2	16	TRBD1	-	TGTGCTAGTGGTGTCCCGACAGGGACGGCCACCGGGGAGCTGTTTTTT	CASGVPTGTATGELFF
TRBV18	TRBJ1-5	19	-	once	TGTGCCAGCTCACCAACTAGTGAGGTTTCTATTCATAGCAATCAGCCCCAGCATTTT	CASSPTSEVSIHSNQPQHF
TRBV13	TRBJ2-2	19	TRBD1	-	TGTGCCAGCAGCTTATTCGTTACGTTCTTGGACAGGTCGCCCGGGGAGCTGTTTTTT	CASSLFVTFLDRSPGELFF
TRBV5-8	TRBJ2-7	18	-	-	TGTGCCAGCACCAAGGGGCTTGGTCCCCTCCTAGGCTCCTACGAGCAGTACTTC	CASTKGLGPLLGSYEQYF
TRBV12-5	TRBJ2-2	19	TRBD1	-	TGTGCTAGTGGAAGCCGGGACAGGGATCCCCTGGGGGACACCGGGGAGCTGTTTTTT	CASGSRDRDPLGDTGELFF
TRBV6-6	TRBJ2-4	15	-	-	TGTGCCAGCAGTTACTCTCAGCGGGCCAAAAACATTCAGTACTTC	CASSYSQRAKNIQYF
TRBV5-4	TRBJ2-1	14	TRBD2	-	TGTGCCAGCAGTAGCGGCGGGGGTTACAATGAGCAGTTCTTC	CASSSGGGYNEQFF
TRBV24-1	TRBJ2-3	15	TRBD1	-	TGTGCCACCAGTGTTTCGGGACAGGGGGAAGATACGCAGTATTTT	CATSVSGQGEDTQYF
TRBV5-1	TRBJ1-1	15	TRBD1	once	TGCGCCAGCAGCCGGGACGGACAGGCGAACACTGAAGCTTTCTTT	CASSRDGQANTEAFF
TRBV11-2	TRBJ1-1	15	TRBD1	-	TGTGCCAGCAGCTTGACAGGGGCGCCTCGCGGGGAAGCTTTCTTT	CASSLTGAPRGEAFF
TRBV19	TRBJ2-1	14	-	-	TGTGCCAGTAGGGTACAGGGCTCCTACAATGAGCAGTTCTTC	CASRVQGSYNEQFF